Below, one T cell receptor beta chain is given with its context. The V and J ends lost 0 bases and 5 bases respectively, with 8 bases between them. This CDR3 contains 13 residues. CDR1 SGDLS and CDR2 YYNGEE come from the germline V gene. Profiled with immunoSEQ multiplex PCR; TCRdb holds only in-frame clones, not every one. The table has under 60,000 clones, less than 75% seen once; the top ten hold 9.7%. The source of the sample is a study of T cell clones after liver transplantation. The TCR originated in a human patient who received a liver transplant. Some of the T cells may derive from the graft donor. The rearrangement uses TRBV9 and TRBJ2-5, with D uncertain. The sample in question was CD4+ T cells from blood, obtained at the 22-month timepoint. Here the CDR3 DNA reads TGTGCCAGCAGCGTAGGAGTAGGGGAGACCCAGTACTTC. It codes for CASSVGVGETQYF.